This T cell receptor (beta chain) was observed in a study of CD8 T cells in Susac syndrome. Random hexamers were used to reverse transcribe the RNA input (roughly 0.5 to 1 ug). The method of amplification for TCR beta CDR3 was immunoSEQ multiplex PCR, covering 54 Vbeta and 13 Jbeta. In TCRdb, the immunoSEQ multiplex PCR reads were re-called with MiXCR into one record per CDR3 protein. This table has 130,000 or so distinct CDR3 sequences, roughly 96% appearing once. Sequencing of TCR beta was performed on blood CD8+ T cells and on blood CD4+ T cells. TEMRA cells were FACS-enriched and CD8+ and CD4+ T cells negatively isolated. Deletions cut 5 bases from V and 6 bases from J, with 15 bases between. The V gene's germline CDR1 is PRHDT and CDR2 FYEKMQ (reference sequence). The CDR3 covers 14 residues.

This chain links TRBV13 with TRBJ2-3, with a possible D match to TRBD1 (6 bases). Sequencing was carried out using CD4+ T cells from PBMCs. The receptor was isolated from a human donor with multiple sclerosis. DNA for the CDR3: TGTGCCAGCAGCCAAACAGGGCCGGAGGATACGCAGTATTTT. Translation: CASSQTGPEDTQYF.